One and the same sample provided the 17 T cell receptor beta chains below, sequenced in a study of shared clonotypes between healthy human individuals. The repertoire was sequenced with immunoSEQ multiplex PCR; TCRdb's copy has only in-frame clones and lacks some. The sample comprises some 1.1 million clones, around 77% of which are singletons, and 0.89% rests with the top ten. Sequencing input: memory CD4+ T cells from PBMCs. Indicated subset: CD45RA-negative fraction. These receptors were obtained from a man between 18 and 29 years old in good health. Some clones in this sample may be carry-over from other donors' samples.

A few counts support this clone. The V gene is TRBV6-6, the J gene TRBJ2-7; 9 bases map to TRBD2. V gave up 8 bases and J gave up 3 bases; unmatched junction bases: 11. The germline gives CDR1 MNHNY, CDR2 SVGAGI (reference sequence). CDR3 length: 15 amino acids. CDR3 amino acids: CASPNRLAGNYEQYF. CDR3 DNA: TGTGCCAGCCCCAATAGGCTAGCGGGAAACTACGAGCAGTACTTC.

J is TRBJ1-5 and V is TRBV6-5, with 8 bases aligning to TRBD1. The CDR3 runs 14 residues. The ends lost 5 bases at V and 5 bases at J; junction bases unmatched: 5. Per the germline V gene, CDR1 is MNHEY and CDR2 is SVGAGI. CDR3 protein: CASSPQGAHQPQHF. The CDR3 bases are TGTGCCAGCAGTCCCCAGGGGGCACATCAGCCCCAGCATTTT.

This chain uses TRBV7-9 with TRBJ1-4; no definite D call. Germline CDR1 SEHNR, CDR2 FQNEAQ (reference sequence). This CDR3 has 15 amino acids. V was pared by 5 bases and J by 8 bases, with 18 bases between. The CDR3 sequence: CASSPQDPRQEKLFF. In nucleotides, the CDR3 is TGTGCCAGCAGCCCCCAGGACCCAAGACAAGAAAAACTGTTTTTT.

The chain is built from TRBV7-6 and TRBJ2-5, with TRBD2 matching 10 bases. The V segment lost 4 bases and the J segment 3 bases; nucleotides outside the gene matches: 14. The length of the CDR3 is 18 residues. CDR1 is SGHVS, CDR2 FNYEAQ, per germline. CDR3 in amino acids: CASSSPVRASGSKETQYF. The CDR3, as DNA: TGTGCCAGCAGCTCTCCCGTCCGGGCTAGCGGGAGTAAAGAGACCCAGTACTTC.

This clone appeared a few times. The same CDR3 is also encoded by other DNA sequences in this sample. This sequence joins TRBV2 and TRBJ1-1; D is uncertain. V was clipped by 4 bases and J by 7 bases, with 10 bases between them. CDR1 is SNHLY, CDR2 FYNNEI, per germline. CDR3 length equals 12 residues. The CDR3 coding sequence is TGTGCCAGCAGTGCGGGAGAAATTGAAGCTTTCTTT. Translation: CASSAGEIEAFF.

The chain joins TRBV6-1 to TRBJ2-3; no definite D call. The CDR3 runs to 13 residues. Trimming took off 3 bases at V and 2 bases at J, with 6 bases between the two ends. The germline V gene encodes CDR1 MNHNS and CDR2 SASEGT. This chain's CDR3 is CASSDNPTDTQYF. The CDR3 bases are TGTGCCAGCAGTGACAACCCCACAGATACGCAGTATTTT.

There are a few counts of this clone. The rearrangement uses TRBV28 and TRBJ1-1; possible D gene TRBD1, 5 bases. Looked up from germline, CDR1 is MDHEN and CDR2 is SYDVKM. The CDR3 extends over 16 amino acids. V was clipped by 5 bases and J by 0 bases, with 16 bases between them. CDR3 sequence reads: CASSPRGSAMNTEAFF. The CDR3 coding sequence is TGTGCCAGCAGTCCCCGGGGGTCGGCGATGAACACTGAAGCTTTCTTT. Full variable domain (missing parts from reference TRBV28 and TRBJ1-1): DVKVTQSSRYLVKRTGEKVFLECVQDMDHENMFWYRQDPGLGLRLIYFSYDVKMKEKGDIPEGYSVSREKKERFSLILESASTNQTSMYLCASSPRGSAMNTEAFFGQGTRLTVV.

The chain links TRBV2 to TRBJ1-5, with D possibly TRBD1 on 5 matching bases. The germline CDR1 and CDR2 sequences are SNHLY and FYNNEI. This CDR3 is built from 15 residues. V was shortened by 4 bases and J by 3 bases, with 13 bases between the two germline ends. The DNA for the CDR3 is TGTGCCAGCAGTGGAGAGGGGTTGTACAATCAGCCCCAGCATTTT. It encodes CASSGEGLYNQPQHF.

This clone was counted a few times. This rearrangement joins TRBV19 to TRBJ1-2; no reliable D call. V was clipped by 3 bases and J by 3 bases, with 17 bases between them. Germline lookup yields CDR1 LNHDA and CDR2 SQIVND (reference sequence). This CDR3 spans 16 amino acids. This chain's CDR3 is CASSMGGTTNHYGYTF. CDR3 in DNA: TGTGCCAGTAGTATGGGCGGAACAACTAACCACTATGGCTACACCTTC.

V and J are TRBV7-7 and TRBJ2-3; the match to TRBD2 covers 13 bases. V was clipped by 1 base and J by 8 bases; unmatched bases: 3. Per the germline V gene, CDR1 is SSHAT and CDR2 is FNYEAQ (reference sequence). The CDR3 runs 15 residues. As DNA, the CDR3 is TGTGCCAGCAGCTTAGGACGGACTAGCGGGGGTACGCAGTATTTT. Translated: CASSLGRTSGGTQYF.

The J gene is TRBJ1-3, the V gene TRBV10-3, with no clear D. Between the trimmed V and J ends, which lost 4 bases and 4 bases, there was a span of 5 bases. CDR1 is ENHRY, CDR2 SYGVKD, per germline. The CDR3 has 12 residues. The CDR3 region is CAISGQGNTIYF. The CDR3 DNA follows: TGTGCCATCAGTGGGCAGGGAAACACCATATATTTT.

The rearrangement links TRBV28 to TRBJ1-2; D remains ambiguous. This CDR3 comprises 14 residues. Germline-derived CDR1 and CDR2 are MDHEN and SYDVKM. The V end was cut by 7 bases, the J end by 8 bases, with 20 bases between. CDR3 sequence (DNA): TGTGCCAGCATCCCGCACTGGGCCGGAGGCGGCTACACCTTC. Translated, it gives CASIPHWAGGGYTF.

Of note for this clone: The sample has other DNA sequences that encode this CDR3 too. This chain connects TRBV30 to TRBJ2-3; a weak D match, TRBD2 (5 bases). V gave up 2 bases and J gave up 0 bases, with 9 bases separating them. Germline assignment: CDR1 GTSNPN and CDR2 SVGIG (reference sequence). This CDR3 comprises 14 residues. The CDR3: CAWSLGLSTDTQYF. As DNA, the CDR3 is TGTGCCTGGAGTCTCGGACTTAGCACAGATACGCAGTATTTT.

Remarks on this clone: Other DNA sequences in this sample translate to the same CDR3. This chain connects TRBV18 to TRBJ2-7, with TRBD1 matching 9 bases. Looked up from germline, CDR1 is KGHSH and CDR2 is LQKENI. J gave up 2 bases and V 6 bases, and 5 bases lay outside the gene matches. The CDR3 totals 14 residues. In DNA form, the CDR3 reads TGTGCCAGCTCGCCAGACAGGGGGACCTACGAGCAGTACTTC. Protein product: CASSPDRGTYEQYF.

This clone was counted many times. The chain links TRBV2 to TRBJ1-6; TRBD1 is a possible D gene (6 bases). Germline CDR1 is SNHLY and CDR2 is FYNNEI. The V and J ends lost 4 bases and 8 bases respectively, with 12 bases between them. CDR3 length: 14 amino acids. This CDR3 reads CASSAMTGYSPLHF. In DNA form, the CDR3 reads TGTGCCAGCAGTGCCATGACAGGCTATTCACCCCTCCACTTT. Full variable domain (missing parts from reference TRBV2 and TRBJ1-6): EPEVTQTPSHQVTQMGQEVILRCVPISNHLYFYWYRQILGQKVEFLVSFYNNEISEKSEIFDDQFSVERPDGSNFTLKIRSTKLEDSAMYFCASSAMTGYSPLHFGNGTRLTVT.

This clone was counted a few times. The J gene is TRBJ2-3, the V gene TRBV9, with 8 bases that match TRBD1. V was clipped by 0 bases and J by 1 base; unmatched bases: 7. Germline V lookup: CDR1 SGDLS, CDR2 YYNGEE. The CDR3 length is 17 residues. The CDR3 DNA reads as TGTGCCAGCAGCGTAGATCCAGGGGGCTTTGGCACAGATACGCAGTATTTT. It is translated as CASSVDPGGFGTDTQYF.

This clone was detected once. This chain connects TRBV5-4 to TRBJ2-3; TRBD2 agrees at 7 bases. This CDR3 is built from 16 residues. The junction had 5 bases not matched to a gene; V was cut back by 0 bases and J by 1 base. Germline loops: CDR1 SGHNT, CDR2 YYREEE (reference sequence). In nucleotides, the CDR3 is TGTGCCAGCAGCTTGGGGGCGGGAGAGGGCACAGATACGCAGTATTTT. Its translation is CASSLGAGEGTDTQYF.